These 28 T cell receptor beta chains were all obtained from the same sample, sequenced in a study of cytomegalovirus exposure and HLA in healthy donors (dated by TCRdb to about 2017). Receptor amplification or capture employed the immunoSEQ multiplex PCR assay. For the multiplex PCR, a mixture combining 60 forward primers for TCR Vbeta segments and 13 reverse primers for TCR Jbeta segments was used. Here the immuneACCESS table is served through TCRdb, limited to in-frame sequences with V and J called. Missing clones are a known gap in these copies; in checked studies unresolved V genes cover under half, and the rest lacks a known reason. For this sample the table gives some 150,000 clones, of which 70% to 85% were detected only once. The top ten clonotypes cover 1.5% to 2.5% of the sample. The sample was PBMCs. The receptors were sampled from a woman in her 40s in good health and CMV-seronegative.

The chain is built from TRBV6-1 and TRBJ1-1, with a tentative D call TRBD1 (5 bases). Germline V CDR1 and CDR2: MNHNS, SASEGT. Trimming took 2 bases from V and 1 from J, leaving 14 bases between them. The CDR3 totals 16 residues. This chain's CDR3 is CASSELSGLTNTEAFF. CDR3 DNA: TGTGCCAGCAGTGAACTGTCAGGGCTAACGAACACTGAAGCTTTCTTT.

This clone has only one observation. The chain recombines TRBV4-3 with TRBJ2-7, with 9 bases lining up with TRBD2. Trimming cost V 1 base and J 4 bases; bases outside gene matches: 2. CDR1 LGHNA and CDR2 YSLEER come from the germline V gene. The CDR3 length is 14 residues. CDR3 nucleotides: TGCGCCAGCAGCCAAGGGACTAGCGCTTACGAGCAGTACTTC. Its protein product is CASSQGTSAYEQYF.

The J gene is TRBJ2-7, the V gene TRBV2; D is possibly TRBD2 (5 bases). The CDR3 has 16 amino acids. V lost 5 bases, J lost 0 bases, and 17 bases lay in between. The germline V gene has CDR1 SNHLY and CDR2 FYNNEI. The CDR3: CASSWVVERNSYEQYF. In DNA form, the CDR3 reads TGTGCCAGCAGTTGGGTTGTTGAGCGGAACTCCTACGAGCAGTACTTC.

The chain has TRBV28 and TRBJ1-1; possibly TRBD1 for D (6 bases). With 3 bases removed from V and 1 base from J, the gap between germline ends came to 15 bases. This CDR3 comprises 16 residues. In germline, CDR1 is MDHEN, CDR2 SYDVKM. CDR3 in amino acids: CASSFGAGRGNTEAFF. CDR3 sequence (DNA): TGTGCCAGCAGTTTCGGCGCTGGCAGGGGGAACACTGAAGCTTTCTTT.

V and J are TRBV27 and TRBJ2-5; TRBD2 matches at 8 bases. The assigned J gene may be wrong: the sequence end matches TRBJ2-7 better. CDR1 is MNHEY and CDR2 is SMNVEV in the germline V gene (reference sequence). CDR3 length: 15 residues. As DNA, the CDR3 is TGTGCCAGCAGCTCGATAGCGGGGAGCTCCTACGAGCAGTACTTC. Amino acid sequence: CASSSIAGSSYEQYF.

The chain is built from TRBV5-1 and TRBJ1-1; TRBD1 might be the D (6 bases). Germline V CDR1 and CDR2: SGHRS, YFSETQ. Trimming took 2 bases from V and 4 from J, leaving 9 bases between them. The CDR3 sequence is 13 residues long. The chain's CDR3 is CASSLQGTTEAFF. Here the CDR3 DNA reads TGCGCCAGCAGCTTACAGGGTACCACTGAAGCTTTCTTT.

The chain joins TRBV27 to TRBJ1-1; no firm D call. The CDR3 length is 14 residues. The V gene's germline CDR1 is MNHEY and CDR2 SMNVEV (reference sequence). V was shortened by 4 bases and J by 1 base, with 10 bases between the two germline ends. The CDR3 bases are TGTGCCAGCAGTTCCCCAGATTGGAACACTGAAGCTTTCTTT. As protein: CASSSPDWNTEAFF.

The chain carries TRBV30 and TRBJ1-1; 9 bases are shared with TRBD1. The CDR3 is 13 residues long. Germline loops: CDR1 GTSNPN, CDR2 SVGIG (reference sequence). V was pared by 7 bases and J by 3 bases, with 6 bases of the junction left unmatched. CDR3 loop: CASGQGPYTEAFF. CDR3 in DNA: TGTGCCTCGGGACAGGGTCCGTACACTGAAGCTTTCTTT.

The gene calls are TRBV6-5 and TRBJ1-2; 7 bases fit TRBD1. This CDR3 comprises 14 residues. Germline loops: CDR1 MNHEY, CDR2 SVGAGI. The junction had 3 bases not matched to a gene; V was cut back by 5 bases and J by 0 bases. The CDR3 is CASSRDRANYGYTF. Written as DNA, the CDR3 is TGTGCCAGCAGTCGGGACAGAGCTAACTATGGCTACACCTTC.

The chain carries TRBV6-6 and TRBJ2-7; 12 bases fit TRBD1. J was trimmed by 4 bases and V by 5 bases; bases with no gene match: 6. Germline-derived CDR1 and CDR2 are MNHNY and SVGAGI (reference sequence). The CDR3 totals 15 residues. The CDR3 protein is CASSPRDRGQYEQYF. The CDR3 DNA sequence: TGTGCCAGCAGTCCCCGGGACAGGGGGCAGTACGAGCAGTACTTC.

This clone was seen only once. V usage is TRBV28 and J usage is TRBJ2-3; the D gene is possibly TRBD2 (5 bases). CDR3 size: 15 residues. V gave up 6 bases and J gave up 2 bases, with 15 bases separating them. Germline V gene lookup returns CDR1 MDHEN and CDR2 SYDVKM. The CDR3 DNA reads TGTGCCAGCAGGCAGGACTCCATGATCACAGATACGCAGTATTTT. As protein: CASRQDSMITDTQYF.

The rearrangement links TRBV7-6 to TRBJ2-3; TRBD2 is a possible D gene (5 bases). Looked up from germline, CDR1 is SGHVS and CDR2 is FNYEAQ. There are 16 residues in the CDR3. Deletions cut 1 base from V and 2 bases from J, with 13 bases between. DNA for the CDR3: TGTGCCAGCAGCTTAGATAGGTCGACTAACACAGATACGCAGTATTTT. Translated, it gives CASSLDRSTNTDTQYF.

The chain combines TRBV28 with TRBJ2-1; 10 bases align to TRBD1. V lost 5 bases to trimming and J lost 2 bases; unmatched junction nucleotides: 6. The CDR3 has 16 amino acids. Germline V gene lookup returns CDR1 MDHEN and CDR2 SYDVKM. The CDR3 loop reads CASSLLTGGPYNEQFF. The CDR3 region has the DNA TGTGCCAGCAGTCTATTGACAGGGGGCCCCTACAATGAGCAGTTCTTC.

This clone was seen a few times. J is TRBJ2-7 and V is TRBV7-2; perhaps TRBD1 as D (5 bases). The germline CDR1 and CDR2 sequences are SGHTA and FQGNSA. This CDR3 region has 15 residues. V gave up 1 base and J gave up 5 bases, with 15 bases separating them. The CDR3 DNA reads as TGTGCCAGCAGCTTAGGGGGCTCGGCAGGGCACGAGCAGTACTTC. Residues: CASSLGGSAGHEQYF.

As to this clone: The final CDR3 position lacks the conserved phenylalanine or tryptophan, pointing to a likely read error. No DNA is shown, since the ends of the CDR3 on it are uncertain; the CDR3 is the one TCRdb lists. The chain joins TRBV28 to TRBJ1-1. The CDR3 contains 13 residues when both ends are counted. Germline-derived CDR1 and CDR2 are MDHEN and SYDVKM. The CDR3 reads CASSSGSAIYVLV.

This chain connects TRBV15 to TRBJ1-2, with TRBD1 matching 7 bases. Unmatched junction bases numbered 18, after V lost 3 bases and J lost 5 bases. The CDR3 is made up of 18 amino acids. Germline values: CDR1 LNHNV, CDR2 YYDKDF (reference sequence). CDR3 residues: CATSSFGDRVRGAYGYTF. The DNA of the CDR3 is TGTGCCACCAGCAGCTTTGGAGACAGGGTCAGAGGGGCGTATGGCTACACCTTC.

This clone was seen once. The chain carries TRBV9 and TRBJ1-4; tentatively, D is TRBD1 (6 bases). The CDR3 is 15 residues long. V was clipped by 3 bases and J by 4 bases, with 13 bases between them. Germline assignment: CDR1 SGDLS and CDR2 YYNGEE. The CDR3 DNA sequence: TGTGCCAGCAGCGAGGGGGGGGAGTATAATGAAAAACTGTTTTTT. Translation: CASSEGGEYNEKLFF. Drawing the rest from reference TRBV9 and TRBJ1-4, the complete variable domain is DSGVTQTPKHLITATGQRVTLRCSPRSGDLSVYWYQQSLDQGLQFLIQYYNGEERAKGNILERFSAQQFPDLHSELNLSSLELGDSALYFCASSEGGEYNEKLFFGSGTQLSVL.

The chain recombines TRBV30 with TRBJ1-5, with unresolved D. Trimming shortened V by 2 bases and J by 9 bases, and 8 bases separated the two germline ends. Germline values: CDR1 GTSNPN, CDR2 SVGIG (reference sequence). The CDR3 totals 11 residues. The CDR3 loop reads CAWSTVGPQHF. DNA for the CDR3: TGTGCCTGGAGTACCGTCGGGCCCCAGCATTTT.

This chain uses TRBV5-6 with TRBJ2-2, with 8 bases identical to TRBD1. The CDR3 runs 15 residues. Germline CDR1 SGHDT, CDR2 YYEEEE. The V segment lost 3 bases and the J segment 5 bases; nucleotides outside the gene matches: 6. The CDR3 DNA is TGTGCCAGCAGCTGGGGGACAGGTCTGACCGGGGAGCTGTTTTTT. It specifies CASSWGTGLTGELFF. Combining the CDR3 with reference TRBV5-6 and TRBJ2-2 gives the whole variable domain DAGVTQSPTHLIKTRGQQVTLRCSPKSGHDTVSWYQQALGQGPQFIFQYYEEEERQRGNFPDRFSGHQFPNYSSELNVNALLLGDSALYLCASSWGTGLTGELFFGEGSRLTVL.

A remark on this clone: Its ends do not fully match the called genes, so a read error is possible. The chain recombines TRBV7-9 with TRBJ2-1; TRBD2 agrees at 11 bases. This CDR3 has 15 residues. The germline gives CDR1 SEHNR, CDR2 FQNEAQ (reference sequence). In DNA form, the CDR3 reads TGTGCCAGCAGCCTAGCGGGAGGCTTTAAGAATGAGCAGTTCTTC. It specifies CASSLAGGFKNEQFF.

V and J are TRBV7-2 and TRBJ2-2; 7 nucleotides align to TRBD2. V shed 7 bases, J shed 3 bases, and the junction held 8 bases outside the gene matches. Germline CDR1 SGHTA, CDR2 FQGNSA. This CDR3 is 15 amino acids long. CDR3 residues: CASKGVSGYTGELFF. CDR3 in DNA: TGTGCCAGCAAAGGGGTTAGCGGGTACACCGGGGAGCTGTTTTTT.

This chain links TRBV9 with TRBJ2-5; D is perhaps TRBD1 (6 bases). Germline values: CDR1 SGDLS, CDR2 YYNGEE. V dropped 7 bases and J dropped 2 bases, with 12 bases sitting between them. This CDR3 region has 13 residues. CDR3 coding DNA: TGTGCCAGCGCACCGCAGGGGCAAGAGACCCAGTACTTC. Translated: CASAPQGQETQYF. The variable domain in full, completed from reference TRBV9 and TRBJ2-5, reads DSGVTQTPKHLITATGQRVTLRCSPRSGDLSVYWYQQSLDQGLQFLIQYYNGEERAKGNILERFSAQQFPDLHSELNLSSLELGDSALYFCASAPQGQETQYFGPGTRLLVL.

This clone appeared a few times. V gene TRBV6-1 combines with J gene TRBJ1-4; D is perhaps TRBD1 (5 bases). The V end was cut by 6 bases, the J end by 8 bases, with 16 bases between. There are 14 residues in the CDR3. Germline V CDR1 and CDR2: MNHNS, SASEGT. CDR3 residues: CASRGVPLREKLFF. The CDR3 DNA follows: TGTGCCAGCAGAGGGGTTCCCCTAAGGGAAAAACTGTTTTTT.

The chain joins TRBV28 to TRBJ2-5; 9 bases line up with TRBD1. The J call is uncertain, as TRBJ2-7 better fits the DNA end. Germline CDR1 is MDHEN and CDR2 is SYDVKM. The CDR3 length is 16 residues. The CDR3 sequence is CASSLGPGTGYNEQYF. The CDR3 DNA reads TGTGCCAGCAGCCTAGGCCCCGGGACAGGGTACAACGAGCAGTACTTC.

The V call is TRBV19, the J call TRBJ2-7, with 7 bases matching TRBD1. Germline loops: CDR1 LNHDA, CDR2 SQIVND (reference sequence). The CDR3 has 15 residues. V lost 3 bases and J lost 0; bases outside the gene matches: 5. CDR3 region: CASSMTGKSSYEQYF. DNA of the CDR3: TGTGCCAGTAGTATGACAGGGAAAAGCTCCTACGAGCAGTACTTC.

This clone was detected only once. This rearrangement joins TRBV7-9 to TRBJ2-1, with 7 nucleotides matching TRBD1. After removal of 2 bases from V and 0 bases from J, the junction contained 4 bases not matched to a gene. This CDR3 comprises 16 residues. The germline gives CDR1 SEHNR, CDR2 FQNEAQ (reference sequence). CDR3 region: CASSLMGTVSYNEQFF. For the CDR3, the DNA is TGTGCCAGCAGCTTAATGGGGACAGTCTCCTACAATGAGCAGTTCTTC.

The V and J genes are TRBV18 and TRBJ2-7; 7 bases line up with TRBD1. V was pared by 5 bases and J by 4 bases, with 5 bases of the junction left unmatched. In germline, CDR1 is KGHSH, CDR2 LQKENI. The CDR3 loop spans 13 amino acids. For the CDR3, the DNA is TGTGCCAGCTCATGGGACAGAGCATACGAGCAGTACTTC. Protein: CASSWDRAYEQYF.

The gene calls are TRBV19 and TRBJ1-2, with D possibly matching TRBD1 (6 bases). V dropped 7 bases and J dropped 8 bases, with 17 bases sitting between them. The CDR3 runs 13 residues. Per germline, CDR1 LNHDA and CDR2 SQIVND (reference sequence). CDR3 sequence (DNA): TGTGCCAGTACCCAACAGGGCCCTCGGGGCTACACCTTC. Translation: CASTQQGPRGYTF. Filled out from reference TRBV19 and TRBJ1-2, the complete variable domain reads DGGITQSPKYLFRKEGQNVTLSCEQNLNHDAMYWYRQDPGQGLRLIYYSQIVNDFQKGDIAEGYSVSREKKESFPLTVTSAQKNPTAFYLCASTQQGPRGYTFGSGTRLTVV.